This TCR beta chain was obtained from a study of CD8 T cells in Susac syndrome. V lost 4 bases to trimming and J lost 5 bases, with 11 bases between them. The CDR3 length is 13 residues. CDR1 and CDR2 from the germline V gene are LGHDT and YNNKEL (reference sequence). Reverse transcription of about 0.45 to 1 ug RNA was carried out with random hexamers. Via MiXCR, TCRdb re-called the immunoSEQ multiplex PCR reads, giving one row per CDR3 protein. The top ten hold over 0.095% of the sample, which has under 200,000 distinct CDR3 sequences, approximately 94% seen once. The sample comprised CD4+ T cells from PBMCs. The V call is TRBV3-1, the J call TRBJ1-2; D unclear. The clonotype comes from a human donor with Susac syndrome. In DNA form, the CDR3 reads TGTGCCAGCAGCCCCCTCCCACAATATGGCTACACCTTC. This codes for CASSPLPQYGYTF.